These 22 T cell receptor beta chains share one sample of origin, sequenced in a study of blood T cells in healthy people across ages. PCR was performed a second time for roughly 7 to 11 cycles using a sample-barcoded 5' primer and a J-beta primer mix. TCRdb called the 5' RACE reads again in MiXCR, with one record for every CDR3 protein. This sample has 650,000 to 1,000,000 distinct CDR3 sequences; roughly 46% occur once, and the top ten carry 15% to 20%. Sequencing was done on a sample of blood. These receptors were collected from an elderly man in good health.

This clonotype came up a few times. V and J are TRBV5-1 and TRBJ2-7; the D gene is possibly TRBD2 (5 bases). The CDR3 totals 16 residues. V shed 0 bases and J shed 7 bases, with 20 bases lying between them. CDR1 and CDR2 (germline): SGHRS, YFSETQ. As DNA, the CDR3 is TGCGCCAGCAGCTTGGGGAGAGGGCCACCTATCAATGAGCAGTACTTC. Translation: CASSLGRGPPINEQYF.

In its sample, this clonotype was seen a few times. The chain combines TRBV5-1 with TRBJ2-1; TRBD2 aligns across 7 bases. Germline V gives CDR1 SGHRS, CDR2 YFSETQ. The junction had 10 bases not matched to a gene; V was cut back by 4 bases and J by 3 bases. This CDR3 region has 16 residues. CDR3 amino acids: CASSPGEGSFYNEQFF. The DNA for the CDR3 is TGCGCCAGCAGCCCGGGGGAGGGTAGTTTCTACAATGAGCAGTTCTTC.

This chain links TRBV29-1 with TRBJ1-2; 10 nucleotides align to TRBD1. CDR3 length: 13 residues. The germline gives CDR1 SQVTM, CDR2 ANQGSEA. Trimming at V came to 7 bases and at J to 3 bases, leaving 5 bases not matched to a gene. This CDR3 reads CSATDRGDYGYTF. Here the CDR3 DNA reads TGCAGCGCCACGGACAGGGGGGACTATGGCTACACCTTC.

V and J are TRBV5-1 and TRBJ2-7, with a tentative D call TRBD2 (6 bases). Trimming removed 3 bases at V and 1 base at J, with 11 bases between. The germline V gene encodes CDR1 SGHRS and CDR2 YFSETQ. The CDR3 consists of 14 residues. The CDR3 reads CASSWTLASYEQYF. The CDR3 bases are TGCGCCAGCAGCTGGACCCTAGCGTCCTACGAGCAGTACTTC.

This clonotype was counted many times. The CDR3 DNA follows: TGTGCCAGCACCGCAGTGGGTCCCGGGGAGCTGTTTTTT. It yields the protein CASTAVGPGELFF. The chain employs TRBV12-3 or TRBV12-4 and TRBJ2-2; no clear D gene. This CDR3 has 13 amino acids. The V and J ends lost 7 bases and 6 bases respectively, with 12 bases between them.

The rearrangement uses TRBV7-9 and TRBJ2-1, with TRBD1 as a possible D gene (6 bases). V was shortened by 6 bases and J by 7 bases, with 19 bases between the two germline ends. CDR1 and CDR2 (germline): SEHNR, FQNEAQ (reference sequence). CDR3 size: 15 residues. The CDR3 nucleotides read TGTGCCAGCAGTCAGGGACAAATCTTGGTTAATGAGCAGTTCTTC. Protein sequence: CASSQGQILVNEQFF.

The chain employs TRBV4-1 and TRBJ2-5; 7 nucleotides match TRBD2. With the DNA end fitting TRBJ2-7 better, the J assignment may be wrong. This CDR3 contains 15 residues. Germline V gives CDR1 MGHRA, CDR2 YSYEKL. This CDR3 reads CASSFRSGTAYEQYF. CDR3 nucleotide sequence: TGCGCCAGCAGCTTTCGAAGCGGGACCGCCTACGAGCAGTACTTC.

Comment on this clonotype: One base away lies a much larger clone, so this may be a sequencing read error. J is TRBJ2-3 and V is TRBV12-3 or TRBV12-4; 12 bases agree with TRBD2. The CDR3 runs 14 residues. V dropped 8 bases and J dropped 6; count of bases not matched to a gene: 6. The CDR3 spells CASGLTSGGDTQYF. DNA for the CDR3: TGTGCCAGCGGTCTGACTAGCGGGGGCGATACGCAGTATTTT.

The chain combines TRBV12-3 or TRBV12-4 with TRBJ2-5; D gene unclear. The tail of the sequence fits TRBJ2-7 better, so the J call may be wrong. This CDR3 has 13 residues. The CDR3 DNA reads TGTGCCAGCAGCTTTGCAGTCCACTACGAGCAGTACTTC. Translated: CASSFAVHYEQYF.

The chain carries TRBV5-6 and TRBJ2-1; possible D gene TRBD1, 7 bases. CDR3 length: 16 residues. The V end was cut by 5 bases, the J end by 8 bases, with 23 bases between. Germline CDR1 reads SGHDT; CDR2 reads YYEEEE. The CDR3 here is CASSPQPEGARHEQFF. The CDR3 DNA reads as TGTGCCAGCAGTCCTCAACCGGAGGGGGCGAGACATGAGCAGTTCTTC. The full variable domain, with the rest looked up from reference TRBV5-6 and TRBJ2-1, is DAGVTQSPTHLIKTRGQQVTLRCSPKSGHDTVSWYQQALGQGPQFIFQYYEEEERQRGNFPDRFSGHQFPNYSSELNVNALLLGDSALYLCASSPQPEGARHEQFFGPGTRLTVL.

This sequence joins TRBV20-1 and TRBJ2-4; TRBD1 aligns across 12 bases. CDR3 size: 18 residues. J lost 0 bases, V lost 3 bases, and 9 bases had no gene match. Germline V gene data show CDR1 as DFQATT and CDR2 as SNEGSKA (reference sequence). The CDR3 DNA reads TGCAGTGCTAGGGGGACAGGGGGCGATCCCGTAGCCAAAAACATTCAGTACTTC. This encodes CSARGTGGDPVAKNIQYF.

This clonotype has only a few counts. This rearrangement joins TRBV7-9 to TRBJ2-4, with TRBD1 as a possible D gene (5 bases). Trimming took 5 bases from V and 0 from J, leaving 20 bases between them. The CDR3 has 18 residues. Germline V CDR1 and CDR2: SEHNR, FQNEAQ (reference sequence). This CDR3 is CASSDAGNAVLAKNIQYF. In DNA, the CDR3 is TGTGCCAGCAGCGACGCAGGGAACGCGGTTCTAGCCAAAAACATTCAGTACTTC.

This clonotype was counted a single time. This may be a read error, as it is one base from a much larger clone. The V and J genes are TRBV7-3 and TRBJ2-1, with 12 bases identical to TRBD2. CDR1 is SGHTA and CDR2 is FQGTGA in the germline V gene. The CDR3 has 16 residues. CDR3 loop: CASRPTSGSSYNERFF. CDR3 DNA sequence: TGTGCCAGCAGACCGACTAGCGGGAGCTCCTACAATGAGCGGTTCTTC.

V usage is TRBV20-1 and J usage is TRBJ2-3, with D possibly being TRBD1 or TRBD2 (5 bases each). V was cut by 2 bases and J by 3 bases, with 15 bases left in between. The CDR3 runs to 15 residues. The germline CDR1 and CDR2 sequences are DFQATT and SNEGSKA (reference sequence). The CDR3 DNA sequence: TGCAGTGCTAGAAAGGCAGGGAGAAGGACAGATACGCAGTATTTT. Amino acid sequence: CSARKAGRRTDTQYF.

The sample holds one count of this clonotype. V and J are TRBV4-1 and TRBJ2-1; 7 positions match TRBD2. J lost 2 bases, V lost 1 base, and 14 bases had no gene match. Germline values: CDR1 MGHRA, CDR2 YSYEKL. This CDR3 comprises 19 residues. This CDR3 reads CASSQVQGQLAPTYNEQFF. DNA of the CDR3: TGCGCCAGCAGCCAAGTGCAGGGCCAACTAGCGCCAACCTACAATGAGCAGTTCTTC.

V usage is TRBV18 and J usage is TRBJ2-5; 9 nucleotides align to TRBD1. Germline V gives CDR1 KGHSH, CDR2 LQKENI. The CDR3 totals 15 residues. V was pared by 3 bases and J by 6 bases, with 8 bases of the junction left unmatched. The CDR3 nucleotides are TGTGCCAGCTCACCCGGGACAGGGATCGTGCAGACCCAGTACTTC. As protein: CASSPGTGIVQTQYF.

A few counts support this clonotype. This rearrangement joins TRBV5-5 to TRBJ2-7; 9 nucleotides line up with TRBD2. The CDR3 sequence is 16 residues long. The germline V gene encodes CDR1 SGHKS and CDR2 YYEKEE (reference sequence). V was clipped by 4 bases and J by 1 base; unmatched bases: 9. CDR3 DNA: TGTGCCAGCAGCCCGGGGGGACTAGCACCTTCCTACGAGCAGTACTTC. Translated, it gives CASSPGGLAPSYEQYF.

This rearrangement joins TRBV12-3 or TRBV12-4 to TRBJ1-2; 10 positions match TRBD1. With 3 bases clipped from V and 8 bases from J, the junction kept 9 bases outside the gene matches. The CDR3 has 15 residues. CDR3 sequence: CASSFPGTGARGYTF. The CDR3 DNA sequence: TGTGCCAGCAGTTTCCCCGGGACAGGGGCTCGAGGCTACACCTTC.

This clonotype appeared many times. V and J are TRBV29-1 and TRBJ2-3; D perhaps matches TRBD2 (6 bases). CDR3 length: 13 residues. The germline V gene has CDR1 SQVTM and CDR2 ANQGSEA. V lost 1 base to trimming and J lost 1 base, with 6 bases between them. For the CDR3, the DNA is TGCAGCGTTGAAGCGGGGGGCACAGATACGCAGTATTTT. As protein: CSVEAGGTDTQYF.

This chain links TRBV29-1 with TRBJ2-3; 8 bases agree with TRBD1. Germline CDR1 reads SQVTM; CDR2 reads ANQGSEA. V shed 7 bases, J shed 8 bases, and the junction held 14 bases outside the gene matches. The CDR3 length is 14 residues. The CDR3 DNA is TGCAGCGCCCTGAAGGCAGGGGGCATGAGTACGCAGTATTTT. This codes for CSALKAGGMSTQYF.

This clonotype has only a few counts. The rearrangement uses TRBV9 and TRBJ2-1; D is possibly TRBD1 or TRBD2 (6 bases each). The end of the DNA is better explained by TRBJ2-7, so the J call may be wrong. The CDR3 loop spans 15 amino acids. In germline, CDR1 is SGDLS, CDR2 YYNGEE. The CDR3 coding sequence is TGTGCCAGCAGCGAGGGGGGCAGCTCCTACAATGAGCAGTACTTC. It codes for CASSEGGSSYNEQYF.

This clonotype was recorded once. The gene calls are TRBV7-9 and TRBJ1-5, with 8 bases fitting TRBD1. Germline trimming cut 4 bases from V and 5 bases from J; bases unmatched to any gene: 7. CDR1 and CDR2 from the germline V gene are SEHNR and FQNEAQ (reference sequence). This CDR3 has 15 residues. CDR3 amino acids: CASSSRTGSDQPQHF. The CDR3 DNA reads as TGTGCCAGCAGCTCCCGGACAGGGTCGGATCAGCCCCAGCATTTT.